This TCR beta chain came from a study of beta chain features in type 1 diabetes (dated by TCRdb to between 2018 and 2020). Study-wide context: Mean age, gender distribution, total cell number and subset yield did not differ between patients and healthy donors. A total of around 110,000,000 sorted cells were examined across all samples, and RNA yield correlated strongly with the number of cells per subset. In the study, recently diagnosed type 1 diabetes patients and matched healthy donors were compared on the TCRB repertoires of their sorted circulating CD4+ T cell subsets. Naive and central memory subsets were obtained from all 28 donors, but regulatory and stem cell-like memory subsets were isolated from only 8 patients and roughly eight healthy donors. Findings and caveats that apply to the study as a whole: Naive, central memory and regulatory TCRB repertoires appeared more similar among patients than among healthy donors. In all four CD4+ subsets, TCRB CDR3 length was moderately but significantly shorter in type 1 diabetes patients. Because cDNA was sequenced instead of genomic DNA, activated cells with high expression could be over-represented, although the groups did not differ in activation or CD3 levels. PCR might favor shorter templates, but patient and control samples were amplified and corrected together, so any skew would affect both groups equally. Because the HLA sub-analyses included only small numbers of individuals, any influence of HLA type on TCRB rearrangement was left unresolved. Fewer insertions and more nucleotide deletions at VDJ recombination sites were observed in patients with type 1 diabetes, implying thymic rearrangement abnormalities.

Via the germline V gene, CDR1 is SQVTM and CDR2 ANQGSEA. From the cysteine up to the phenylalanine, the CDR3 has a length of 13 residues. Just the 39-base CDR3 DNA is kept, in frame starting at base 1. V and J are truncated by 3 bases and 1 base respectively, leaving an intervening sequence of 9 bases. This clone was observed a handful of times. Its antigen remains undetermined. Per-base qualities were not stored, and no clone one base away is much larger. The entire isolated RNA was reverse transcribed using the High Capacity cDNA Reverse Transcription Kit, and thus expressed TCRB transcripts were sequenced. Deep immunoSEQ sequencing was applied to naive, central memory and regulatory T cell samples, giving an average of about 3.7 million total reads per sample. Sorted cells were lysed in RLT buffer and RNA was extracted with DNase-treated RNeasy Micro or Mini kits, depending on cell number. Each cell subset was processed on its own to prevent cross-contamination, while patient and healthy donor samples were processed together. The immunoSEQ multiplex PCR was used to amplify TCRB sequences from cDNA, generating 87-bp fragments that spanned the CDR3 region. Amplicons were sequenced on the Illumina HiSeq platform. The paper's data handling went like this. PCR bias was computationally corrected using synthetic template baselines, reads within Hamming distance 2 were collapsed, and singletons that could not be merged were discarded. Reads were aligned to IMGT to assign V, D and J genes, CDR3 length, and insertions or deletions at six rearrangement sites. Within each subset, clonotype counts were normalized to sorted cell number, after which true diversity and Gini coefficients were computed with the tcR R package. The overlap coefficient, calculated on TCRB nucleotide sequences, was used to quantify repertoire sharing. As a proxy for the pre-selection repertoire, out-of-frame TCRB sequences from naive cells were analyzed. Here the immuneACCESS table is served through TCRdb, limited to in-frame sequences with V and J called. Missing clones are a known gap in these copies; in checked studies unresolved V genes cover under half, and the rest lacks a known reason. D and trimming were read from the DNA, whereas the V and J calls and clone size are those reported in that table. For this sample there are roughly 500,000 clones; 30% appear just once. The ten largest clones take up 0.05% to 0.065% of the sample.

From each donor, a single peripheral blood sample of about 110 mL on average was drawn into heparinised tubes. A BD FACSAria II was used to sort naive, central memory, regulatory and stem cell-like memory CD4+ T cells with a panel that included CD45RO, CCR7, CD25, CD127, CD95 and CD27. A purity above 98% was achieved for all sorted populations. PBMCs were separated immediately by Lymphoprep density gradient centrifugation and were stained directly, without being cultured. So that batch effects would be minimized, each experiment stained and sorted samples in pairs, pairing one healthy donor with one patient.

This chain joins TRBV29-1 to TRBJ2-5, with the D gene possibly TRBD1 or TRBD2, each one fitting 5 bases. The sequenced sample was naive CD4+ T cells from blood. What this sample's cell subset or site label stands for: true naive CD4+ T cells. This TCR came from a man aged 18 to 30 in good health. CDR3 loop: CSVDGTSQETQYF. In nucleotide form, the sequence is TGCAGCGTTGACGGGACGTCCCAAGAGACCCAGTACTTC.